A selection of T cell receptor beta chains follows, all from one sample in a study of cytomegalovirus exposure and HLA in healthy donors. Assay used: immunoSEQ multiplex PCR; TCRdb lists only in-frame clones, some missing. The data contain nearly 300,000 clones, around 86% of them seen just once; the ten biggest clones take up 3% to 4%. The specimen sequenced was PBMCs. All receptors come from a man between 35 and 55 years old in good health and CMV-seropositive. Both conserved end residues are part of each CDR3. Fields, in order: V gene, D gene, J gene, clone size, CDR3 DNA, CDR3 protein. A D gene is named only where the DNA matches it firmly. Clone size is given for some rows only: seen once, a few or many times, or a class if the clone is expanded.

V: TRBV5-4; D: NA; J: TRBJ2-7; size: NA; DNA: TGTGCCAGCAGCTTGGAGGGGCTTGACTACGAGCAGTACTTC; CDR3: CASSLEGLDYEQYF
V: TRBV6-5; D: TRBD1; J: TRBJ1-2; size: few; DNA: TGTGCCAGCAGTCCGACAGGGGGCGGCTATGGCTACACCTTC; CDR3: CASSPTGGGYGYTF
V: TRBV4-1; D: TRBD1; J: TRBJ2-1; size: NA; DNA: TGCGCCAGCAGCCAAAATACAGGGGACGAGCAGTTCTTC; CDR3: CASSQNTGDEQFF
V: TRBV27; D: NA; J: TRBJ1-5; size: few; DNA: TGTGCCAGCAGTCCCTCTGGGACACCAAGCAATCAGCCCCAGCATTTT; CDR3: CASSPSGTPSNQPQHF
V: TRBV7-9; D: TRBD1; J: TRBJ1-4; size: NA; DNA: TGTTCCAGCAGCTCGGGACAGGGGGGAACTAATGAAAAACTGTTTTTT; CDR3: CSSSSGQGGTNEKLFF
V: TRBV19; D: TRBD1; J: TRBJ2-7; size: NA; DNA: TGTGCCAGTAGTCCAGGACAGGGAAGGGGCTCCTACGAGCAGTACTTC; CDR3: CASSPGQGRGSYEQYF
V: TRBV7-2; D: TRBD1; J: TRBJ2-7; size: NA; DNA: TGTGCCAGCAGCTTAGAACGGACAGGACACTACGAGCAGTACTTC; CDR3: CASSLERTGHYEQYF
V: TRBV16; D: NA; J: TRBJ2-1; size: few; DNA: TGTGCCAGCAGCCAATCTGGTGCGCTGTACAATGAGCAGTTCTTC; CDR3: CASSQSGALYNEQFF
V: TRBV7-8; D: NA; J: TRBJ1-2; size: once; DNA: TGTGCCAGCAGCTTAGCTATGCCAGGGAAAGGCTACACCTTC; CDR3: CASSLAMPGKGYTF
V: TRBV18; D: TRBD2; J: TRBJ2-3; size: NA; DNA: TGTGCCAGCTCACCCCCAAGCGGGAGCTCTCCAGATACGCAGTATTTT; CDR3: CASSPPSGSSPDTQYF
V: TRBV6-1; D: TRBD1; J: TRBJ1-1; size: few; DNA: TGTGCCAGCAGGTCGGGACAGGGCGCCGTGATCGCTTTCTTT; CDR3: CASRSGQGAVIAFF
V: TRBV4-3; D: TRBD2; J: TRBJ2-3; size: NA; DNA: TGCGCCAGCAGCCAAGGGGGACTAGCGGGAGGGTCGGGCACAGATACGCAGTATTTT; CDR3: CASSQGGLAGGSGTDTQYF
V: TRBV6-5; D: NA; J: TRBJ2-3; size: NA; DNA: TGTGCCAGCAGTTACTCGACAGCTAGCACAGATACGCAGTATTTT; CDR3: CASSYSTASTDTQYF
V: TRBV7-9; D: TRBD2; J: TRBJ2-5; size: NA; DNA: TGTGCCAGCAGCTCCTCACTAGCGTTACAAGAGACCCAGTACTTC; CDR3: CASSSSLALQETQYF
V: TRBV5-1; D: NA; J: TRBJ2-7; size: NA; DNA: TGCGCCAGCAGCTTGGTGGGGGTCGGGGGATACGAGCAGTACTTC; CDR3: CASSLVGVGGYEQYF
V: TRBV10-3; D: TRBD1; J: TRBJ2-5; size: NA; DNA: TGTGCCATCAACCCCGGGACAGGGGAAGAGACCCAGTACTTC; CDR3: CAINPGTGEETQYF
V: TRBV18; D: TRBD1; J: TRBJ2-1; size: NA; DNA: TGTGCCAGCTCACCAACCGTTGGACAGGCCCATGAGCAGTTCTTC; CDR3: CASSPTVGQAHEQFF
V: TRBV19; D: TRBD1; J: TRBJ1-1; size: NA; DNA: TGTGCCACCTCGCCTTGGACAGGGCTGAACACTGAAGCTTTCTTT; CDR3: CATSPWTGLNTEAFF
V: TRBV29-1; D: TRBD1; J: TRBJ2-4; size: NA; DNA: TGCAGCGGGACGGGACAGCAAAACATTCAGTACTTC; CDR3: CSGTGQQNIQYF
V: TRBV7-9; D: TRBD2; J: TRBJ2-5; size: NA; DNA: TGTGCCAGCAGCTTCGGGACTAGCTTCTTCGGAGAGACCCAGTACTTC; CDR3: CASSFGTSFFGETQYF
V: TRBV29-1; D: TRBD1; J: TRBJ2-7; size: NA; DNA: TGCAGCGTTGAAGCGGGACAGGGGAGCTACGAGCAGTACTTC; CDR3: CSVEAGQGSYEQYF
V: TRBV5-4; D: NA; J: TRBJ2-5; size: NA; DNA: TGTGCCAGCAGCTACCGGTTTGAGACCCAGTACTTC; CDR3: CASSYRFETQYF
V: TRBV6-1; D: TRBD2; J: TRBJ2-7; size: NA; DNA: TGTGCCAGCGGACTCCTAGCGGGAGGCACCTACGAGCAGTACTTC; CDR3: CASGLLAGGTYEQYF
V: TRBV7-2; D: NA; J: TRBJ2-3; size: once; DNA: TGTGCCAGCCTCCGCGGGGGCACAGATACGCAGTATTTT; CDR3: CASLRGGTDTQYF
V: TRBV11-2; D: NA; J: TRBJ2-1; size: NA; DNA: TGTGCCAGCAGCTCATCTGGGGGGGGCGATGAGCAGTTCTTC; CDR3: CASSSSGGGDEQFF
V: TRBV7-9; D: TRBD2; J: TRBJ2-2; size: NA; DNA: TGTGCCAGCAGCCCTAGGATTGCGGGAGGGAGCTGGGACACCGGGGAGCTGTTTTTT; CDR3: CASSPRIAGGSWDTGELFF
V: TRBV28; D: NA; J: TRBJ1-2; size: NA; DNA: TGTGCCAGCAGACTACCGGTTGACTATGGCTACACCTTC; CDR3: CASRLPVDYGYTF
V: TRBV11-2; D: NA; J: TRBJ2-2; size: NA; DNA: TGTGCCAGCAGCTTAGGTCGGAGGTCGAAGACCGGGGAGCTGTTTTTT; CDR3: CASSLGRRSKTGELFF
V: TRBV10-1; D: TRBD1; J: TRBJ2-2; size: NA; DNA: TGCGCCAGCAGTGACCTGGACAGGCCCGGGGAGCTGTTTTTT; CDR3: CASSDLDRPGELFF
V: TRBV27; D: NA; J: TRBJ2-7; size: NA; DNA: TGTGCCAGCAGCAAAAACAGGTTCTCCTACGAGCAGTACTTC; CDR3: CASSKNRFSYEQYF
V: TRBV27; D: TRBD2; J: TRBJ2-7; size: few; DNA: TGTGCCAGCAGTTCAAGGCGGGGGGCCAGGAACGAGCAGTACTTC; CDR3: CASSSRRGARNEQYF
V: TRBV7-2; D: TRBD1; J: TRBJ1-2; size: NA; DNA: TGTGCCAGCAGCTCCTGGGCGGGACAGATTTATGGCTACACCTTC; CDR3: CASSSWAGQIYGYTF
V: TRBV6-1; D: TRBD2; J: TRBJ2-1; size: NA; DNA: TGTGCCAGCAGTGAATGGATGGGACTAGCGGGAGCGGGGGCCTACAATGAGCAGTTCTTC; CDR3: CASSEWMGLAGAGAYNEQFF
V: TRBV19; D: NA; J: TRBJ1-1; size: NA; DNA: TGTGCCAGTACCACCCTGAGCGGGGGCACTGAAGCTTTCTTT; CDR3: CASTTLSGGTEAFF
V: TRBV27; D: NA; J: TRBJ1-2; size: NA; DNA: TGTGCCAGCAGTTTATCGACAGAAAACTATGGCTACACCTTC; CDR3: CASSLSTENYGYTF
V: TRBV5-1; D: TRBD2; J: TRBJ2-3; size: NA; DNA: TGCGCCAGCAGCTTGGGGACTAGGAGCACAGATACGCAGTATTTT; CDR3: CASSLGTRSTDTQYF
V: TRBV11-3; D: TRBD2; J: TRBJ2-3; size: once; DNA: TGTGCCAGCAGCTTAGGACTAGCGGGAGTTACAGATACGCAGTATTTT; CDR3: CASSLGLAGVTDTQYF
V: TRBV2; D: NA; J: TRBJ2-7; size: NA; DNA: TGTGCCAGCAGTGGCCGGTTTTTCTCCGCAGGCCCCGAGCAGTACTTC; CDR3: CASSGRFFSAGPEQYF
V: TRBV7-9; D: TRBD1; J: TRBJ1-1; size: NA; DNA: TGTGCCAGCAGCTTATACCGGGACAGGGGGAACACTGAAGCTTTCTTT; CDR3: CASSLYRDRGNTEAFF
V: TRBV19; D: NA; J: TRBJ2-1; size: NA; DNA: TGTGCCAGTAGGCCGGGACACGCTGTAAAGGGGAATGAGCAGTTCTTC; CDR3: CASRPGHAVKGNEQFF
V: TRBV5-6; D: NA; J: TRBJ2-2; size: NA; DNA: TGTGCCAGCAGCGCGCAGAACGGGTTAAACACCGGGGAGCTGTTTTTT; CDR3: CASSAQNGLNTGELFF
V: TRBV7-9; D: NA; J: TRBJ2-7; size: NA; DNA: TGTGCCAGCAGCCGACAAACAGGGGGGGTAGGCTACGAGCAGTACTTC; CDR3: CASSRQTGGVGYEQYF
V: TRBV7-9; D: TRBD1; J: TRBJ2-7; size: once; DNA: TGTGCCAGCAGCTCCCGCACAGGGGGCTACGAGCAGTACTTC; CDR3: CASSSRTGGYEQYF
V: TRBV19; D: NA; J: TRBJ2-7; size: once; DNA: TGTGCCAGTAGTATCGCCCATGGAACGGGCTACGAGCAGTACTTC; CDR3: CASSIAHGTGYEQYF